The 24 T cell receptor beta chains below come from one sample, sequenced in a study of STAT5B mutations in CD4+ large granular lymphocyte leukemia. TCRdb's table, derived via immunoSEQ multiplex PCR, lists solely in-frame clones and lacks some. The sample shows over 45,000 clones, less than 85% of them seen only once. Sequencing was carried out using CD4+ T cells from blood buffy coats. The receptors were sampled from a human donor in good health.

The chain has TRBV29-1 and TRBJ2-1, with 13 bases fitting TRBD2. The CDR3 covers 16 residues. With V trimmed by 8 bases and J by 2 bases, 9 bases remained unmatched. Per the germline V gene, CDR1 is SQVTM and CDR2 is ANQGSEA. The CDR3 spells CSTTGTSGVAYNEQFF. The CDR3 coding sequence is TGCAGCACCACTGGGACTAGCGGGGTAGCCTACAATGAGCAGTTCTTC.

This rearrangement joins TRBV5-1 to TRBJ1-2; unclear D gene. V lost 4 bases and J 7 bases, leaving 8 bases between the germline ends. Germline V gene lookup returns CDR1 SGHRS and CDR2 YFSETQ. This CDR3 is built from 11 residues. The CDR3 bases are TGCGCCAGCAGCCTGAGTGGTGGCTACACCTTC. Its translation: CASSLSGGYTF.

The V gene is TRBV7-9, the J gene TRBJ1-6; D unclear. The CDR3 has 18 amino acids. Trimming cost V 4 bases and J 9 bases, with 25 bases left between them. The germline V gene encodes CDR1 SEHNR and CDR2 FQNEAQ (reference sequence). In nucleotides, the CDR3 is TGTGCCAGCAGCTCCACCCTTGGTGGGGTAGGGATCGGTTCACCCCTCCACTTT. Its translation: CASSSTLGGVGIGSPLHF.

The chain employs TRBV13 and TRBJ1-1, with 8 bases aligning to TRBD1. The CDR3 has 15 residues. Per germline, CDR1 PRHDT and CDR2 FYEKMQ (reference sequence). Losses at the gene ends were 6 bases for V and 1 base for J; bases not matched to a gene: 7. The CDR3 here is CASRSAGTGNTEAFF. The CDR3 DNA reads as TGTGCCAGCAGGTCAGCCGGGACAGGGAACACTGAAGCTTTCTTT.

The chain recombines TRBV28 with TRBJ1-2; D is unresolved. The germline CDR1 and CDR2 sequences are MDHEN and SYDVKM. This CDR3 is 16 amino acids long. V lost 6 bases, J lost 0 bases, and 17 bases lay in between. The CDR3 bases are TGTGCCAGCAGCCCACAGACCTTTCCCCCTAACTATGGCTACACCTTC. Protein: CASSPQTFPPNYGYTF.

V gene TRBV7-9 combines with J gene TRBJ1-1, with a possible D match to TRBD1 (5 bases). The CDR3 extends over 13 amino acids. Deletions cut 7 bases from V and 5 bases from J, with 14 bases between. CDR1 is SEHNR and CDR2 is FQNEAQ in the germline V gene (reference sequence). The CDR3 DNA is TGTGCCAGCACACAGTGGGGGGGAACTGAAGCTTTCTTT. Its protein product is CASTQWGGTEAFF.

CDR3 coding DNA: TGTGCCAGCAGTTTCTTAAATCTCCTCTACGAGCAGTACGTC. Residues: CASSFLNLLYEQYV. V gene TRBV28 combines with J gene TRBJ2-7; D call uncertain. The CDR3 contains 14 residues. Germline values: CDR1 MDHEN, CDR2 SYDVKM. Trimming took 3 bases from V and 3 from J, leaving 12 bases between them.

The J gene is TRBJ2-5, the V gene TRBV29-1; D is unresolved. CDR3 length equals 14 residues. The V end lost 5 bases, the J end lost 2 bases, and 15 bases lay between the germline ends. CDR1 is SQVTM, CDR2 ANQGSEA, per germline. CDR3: CSVRSVGSQETQYF. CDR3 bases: TGCAGCGTTCGGAGTGTGGGATCACAAGAGACCCAGTACTTC.

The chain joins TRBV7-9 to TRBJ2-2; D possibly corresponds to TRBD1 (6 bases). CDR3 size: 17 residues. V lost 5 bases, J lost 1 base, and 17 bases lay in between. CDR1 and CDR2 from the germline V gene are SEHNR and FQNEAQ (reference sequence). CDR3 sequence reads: CASSITFGTKNTGELFF. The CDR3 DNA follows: TGTGCCAGCAGCATAACCTTCGGGACAAAGAACACCGGGGAGCTGTTTTTT. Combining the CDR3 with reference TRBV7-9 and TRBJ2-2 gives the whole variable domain DTGVSQNPRHKITKRGQNVTFRCDPISEHNRLYWYRQTLGQGPEFLTYFQNEAQLEKSRLLSDRFSAERPKGSFSTLEIQRTEQGDSAMYLCASSITFGTKNTGELFFGEGSRLTVL.

In nucleotides, the CDR3 is TGTGCCAGCAGCTTAGAGTACGAGCAGTACTTC. Its protein product is CASSLEYEQYF. The chain carries TRBV11-2 and TRBJ2-7, with D hard to call. CDR1 is SGHAT and CDR2 is FQNNGV in the germline V gene. This CDR3 comprises 11 residues. V gave up 0 bases and J gave up 4 bases, with 1 base separating them.

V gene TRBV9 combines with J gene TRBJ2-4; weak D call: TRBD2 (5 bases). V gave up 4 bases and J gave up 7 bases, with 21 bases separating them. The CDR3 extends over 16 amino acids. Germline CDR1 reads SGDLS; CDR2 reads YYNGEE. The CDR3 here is CASSTTMDPTGNIQYF. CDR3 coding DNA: TGTGCCAGCAGCACCACGATGGATCCTACGGGGAACATTCAGTACTTC.

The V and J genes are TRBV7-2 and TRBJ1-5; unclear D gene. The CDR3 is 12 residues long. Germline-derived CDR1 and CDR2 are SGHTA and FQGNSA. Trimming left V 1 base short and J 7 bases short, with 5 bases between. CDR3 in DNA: TGTGCCAGCAGCTTAGATGGCCAGCCCCAGCATTTT. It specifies CASSLDGQPQHF.

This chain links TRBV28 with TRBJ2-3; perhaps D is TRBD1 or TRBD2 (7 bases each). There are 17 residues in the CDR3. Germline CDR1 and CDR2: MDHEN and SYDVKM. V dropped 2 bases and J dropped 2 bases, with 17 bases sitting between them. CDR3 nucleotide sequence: TGTGCCAGCAGTTTACCCCAGGGGGGGGACATCACAGATACGCAGTATTTT. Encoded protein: CASSLPQGGDITDTQYF.

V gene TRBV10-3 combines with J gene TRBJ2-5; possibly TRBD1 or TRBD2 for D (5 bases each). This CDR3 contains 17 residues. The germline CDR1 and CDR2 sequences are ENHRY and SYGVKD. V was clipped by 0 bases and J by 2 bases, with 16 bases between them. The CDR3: CAISESGTVSGQETQYF. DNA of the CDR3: TGTGCCATCAGTGAGTCTGGGACGGTATCGGGGCAAGAGACCCAGTACTTC.

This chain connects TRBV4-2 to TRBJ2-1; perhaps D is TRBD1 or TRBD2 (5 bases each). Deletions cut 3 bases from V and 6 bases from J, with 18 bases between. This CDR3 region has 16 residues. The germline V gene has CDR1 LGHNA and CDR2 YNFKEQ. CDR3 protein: CASSHETGTGVNEQFF. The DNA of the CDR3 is TGTGCCAGCAGCCATGAAACCGGGACCGGGGTCAATGAGCAGTTCTTC.

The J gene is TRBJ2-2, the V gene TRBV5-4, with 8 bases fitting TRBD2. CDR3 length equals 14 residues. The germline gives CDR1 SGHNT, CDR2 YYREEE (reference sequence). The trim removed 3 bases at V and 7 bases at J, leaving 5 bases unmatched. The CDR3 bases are TGTGCCAGCAGCTCGCGGGGGGTTAACGGGGAGCTGTTTTTT. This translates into CASSSRGVNGELFF.

CDR3 protein: CASSQAGGAGTGELFF. CDR3 DNA sequence: TGTGCCAGCAGCCAAGCAGGGGGCGCTGGTACCGGGGAGCTGTTTTTT. This chain joins TRBV14 and TRBJ2-2; 8 bases map to TRBD1. Trimming took 1 base from V and 5 from J; bases not matched to a gene: 6. The V gene's germline CDR1 is SGHDN and CDR2 FVKESK. This CDR3 region has 16 residues. Using reference TRBV14 and TRBJ2-2 for the parts outside the CDR3, the full variable domain is EAGVTQFPSHSVIEKGQTVTLRCDPISGHDNLYWYRRVMGKEIKFLLHFVKESKQDESGMPNNRFLAERTGGTYSTLKVQPAELEDSGVYFCASSQAGGAGTGELFFGEGSRLTVL.

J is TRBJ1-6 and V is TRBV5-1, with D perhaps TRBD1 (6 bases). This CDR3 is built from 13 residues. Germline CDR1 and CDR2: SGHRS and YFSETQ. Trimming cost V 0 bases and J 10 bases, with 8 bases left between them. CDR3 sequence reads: CASSLEGESPLHF. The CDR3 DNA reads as TGCGCCAGCAGCTTGGAGGGGGAATCACCCCTCCACTTT. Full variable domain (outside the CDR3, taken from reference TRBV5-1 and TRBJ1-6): KAGVTQTPRYLIKTRGQQVTLSCSPISGHRSVSWYQQTPGQGLQFLFEYFSETQRNKGNFPGRFSGRQFSNSRSEMNVSTLELGDSALYLCASSLEGESPLHFGNGTRLTVT.

The CDR3: CASSTQGLLAKNIQYF. CDR3 DNA sequence: TGTGCCAGCAGCACACAGGGTCTTCTAGCCAAAAACATTCAGTACTTC. The chain couples TRBV14 to TRBJ2-4; the D gene is possibly TRBD1 (6 bases). The CDR3 covers 16 residues. Germline V gives CDR1 SGHDN, CDR2 FVKESK. Deletions cut 5 bases from V and 0 bases from J, with 14 bases between.

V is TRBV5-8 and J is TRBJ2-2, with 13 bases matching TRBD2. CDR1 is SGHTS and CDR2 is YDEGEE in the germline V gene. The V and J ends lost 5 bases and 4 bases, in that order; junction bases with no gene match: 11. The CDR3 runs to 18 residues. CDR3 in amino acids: CASRRGLAGTPGTGELFF. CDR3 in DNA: TGTGCCAGCAGACGGGGACTAGCGGGGACGCCGGGCACCGGGGAGCTGTTTTTT.

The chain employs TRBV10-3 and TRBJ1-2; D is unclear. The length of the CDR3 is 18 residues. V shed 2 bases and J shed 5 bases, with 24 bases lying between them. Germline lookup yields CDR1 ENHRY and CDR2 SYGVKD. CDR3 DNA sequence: TGTGCCATCAGTGAGCCTGAAGGACGGCGCCCGGAAGCATATGGCTACACCTTC. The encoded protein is CAISEPEGRRPEAYGYTF.

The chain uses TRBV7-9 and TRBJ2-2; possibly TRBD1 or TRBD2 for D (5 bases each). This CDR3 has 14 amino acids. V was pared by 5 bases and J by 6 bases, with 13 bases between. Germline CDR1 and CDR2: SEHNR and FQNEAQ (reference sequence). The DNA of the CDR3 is TGTGCCAGCAGCGCGGACAAGAGGGCCGGGGAGCTGTTTTTT. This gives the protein CASSADKRAGELFF. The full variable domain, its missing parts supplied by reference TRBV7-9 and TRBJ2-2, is DTGVSQNPRHKITKRGQNVTFRCDPISEHNRLYWYRQTLGQGPEFLTYFQNEAQLEKSRLLSDRFSAERPKGSFSTLEIQRTEQGDSAMYLCASSADKRAGELFFGEGSRLTVL.

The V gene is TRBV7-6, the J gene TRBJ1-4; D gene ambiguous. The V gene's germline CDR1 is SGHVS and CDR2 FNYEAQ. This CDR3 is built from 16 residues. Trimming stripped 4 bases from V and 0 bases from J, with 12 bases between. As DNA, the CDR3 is TGTGCCAGCAGCTCTCTACCGGATGCAACTAATGAAAAACTGTTTTTT. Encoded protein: CASSSLPDATNEKLFF.

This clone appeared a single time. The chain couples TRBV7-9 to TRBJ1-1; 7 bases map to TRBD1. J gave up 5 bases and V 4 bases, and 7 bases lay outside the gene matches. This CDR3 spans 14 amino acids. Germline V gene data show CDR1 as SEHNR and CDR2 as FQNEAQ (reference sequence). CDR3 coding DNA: TGTGCCAGCAGCTCTACTTCAGGGGGAACTGAAGCTTTCTTT. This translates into CASSSTSGGTEAFF.